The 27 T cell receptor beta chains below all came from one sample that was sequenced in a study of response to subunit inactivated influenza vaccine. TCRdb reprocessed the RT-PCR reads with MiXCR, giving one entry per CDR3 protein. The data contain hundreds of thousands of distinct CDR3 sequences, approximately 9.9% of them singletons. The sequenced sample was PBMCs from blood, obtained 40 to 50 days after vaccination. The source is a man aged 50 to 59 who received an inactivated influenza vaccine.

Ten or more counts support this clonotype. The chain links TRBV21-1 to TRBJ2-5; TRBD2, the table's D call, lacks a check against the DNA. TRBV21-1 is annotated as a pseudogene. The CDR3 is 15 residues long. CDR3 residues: CASSKEWGVWETQYF. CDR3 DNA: TGTGCCAGCAGCAAAGAGTGGGGAGTTTGGGAGACCCAGTACTTC.

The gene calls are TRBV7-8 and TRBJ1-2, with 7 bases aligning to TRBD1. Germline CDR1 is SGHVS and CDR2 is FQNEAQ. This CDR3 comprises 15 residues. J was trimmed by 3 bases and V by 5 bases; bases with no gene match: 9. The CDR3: CASSPSSGTDYGYTF. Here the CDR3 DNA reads TGTGCCAGCAGCCCGTCCTCCGGGACAGACTATGGCTACACCTTC.

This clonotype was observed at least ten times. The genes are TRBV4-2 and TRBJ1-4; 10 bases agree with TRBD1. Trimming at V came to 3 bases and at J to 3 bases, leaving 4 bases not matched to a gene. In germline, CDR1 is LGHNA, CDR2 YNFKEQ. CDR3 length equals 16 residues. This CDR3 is CASSHYGQGANEKLFF. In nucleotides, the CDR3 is TGTGCCAGCAGCCATTACGGACAGGGGGCTAATGAAAAACTGTTTTTT.

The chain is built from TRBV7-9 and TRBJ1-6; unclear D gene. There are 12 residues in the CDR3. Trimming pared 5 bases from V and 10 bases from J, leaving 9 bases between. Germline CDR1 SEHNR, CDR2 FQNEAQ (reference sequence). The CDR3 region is CASSKGSSPLHF. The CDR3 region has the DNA TGTGCCAGCAGCAAAGGTAGCTCACCCCTCCACTTT.

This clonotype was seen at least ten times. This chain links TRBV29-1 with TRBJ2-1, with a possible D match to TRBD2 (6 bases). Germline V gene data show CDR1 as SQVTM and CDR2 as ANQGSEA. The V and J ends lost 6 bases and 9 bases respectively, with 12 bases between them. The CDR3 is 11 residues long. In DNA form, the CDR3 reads TGCAGCGTCCGAGTGGGGGGTGAGCAGTTCTTC. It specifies CSVRVGGEQFF.

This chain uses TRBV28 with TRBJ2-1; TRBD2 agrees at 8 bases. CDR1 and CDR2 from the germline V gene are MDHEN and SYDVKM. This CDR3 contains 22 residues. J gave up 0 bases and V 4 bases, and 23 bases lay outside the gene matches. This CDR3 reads CASSSSLTGTRNILSSYNEQFF. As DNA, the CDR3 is TGTGCCAGCAGTTCGTCCCTCACCGGGACTAGGAACATCTTAAGCTCCTACAATGAGCAGTTCTTC.

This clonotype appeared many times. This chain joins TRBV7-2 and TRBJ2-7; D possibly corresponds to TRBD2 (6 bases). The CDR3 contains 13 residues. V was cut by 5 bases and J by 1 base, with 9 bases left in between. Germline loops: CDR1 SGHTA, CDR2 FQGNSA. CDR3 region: CASSRGGSYEQYF. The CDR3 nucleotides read TGTGCCAGCAGCCGGGGAGGTTCCTACGAGCAGTACTTC.

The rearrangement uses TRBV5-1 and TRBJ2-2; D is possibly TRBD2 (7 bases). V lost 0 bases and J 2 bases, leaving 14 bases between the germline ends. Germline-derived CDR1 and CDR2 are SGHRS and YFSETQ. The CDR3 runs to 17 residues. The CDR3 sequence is CASSLEFGGLNTGELFF. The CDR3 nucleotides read TGCGCCAGCAGCTTGGAGTTCGGGGGGCTTAACACCGGGGAGCTGTTTTTT.

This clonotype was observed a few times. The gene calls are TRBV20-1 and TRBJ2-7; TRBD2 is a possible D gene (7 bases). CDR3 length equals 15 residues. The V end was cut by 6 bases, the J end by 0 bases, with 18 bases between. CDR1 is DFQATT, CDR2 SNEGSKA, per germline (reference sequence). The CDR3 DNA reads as TGCAGTGCGGGGGGGAGGGGGATGAGCTCCTACGAGCAGTACTTC. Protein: CSAGGRGMSSYEQYF.

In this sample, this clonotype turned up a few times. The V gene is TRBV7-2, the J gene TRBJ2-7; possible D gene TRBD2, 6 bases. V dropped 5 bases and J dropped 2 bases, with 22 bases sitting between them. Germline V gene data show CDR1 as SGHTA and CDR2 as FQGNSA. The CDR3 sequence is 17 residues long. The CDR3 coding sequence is TGTGCCAGCAGCCGGGGGTCGGACGTAGGCCTTACCTACGAGCAGTACTTC. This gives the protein CASSRGSDVGLTYEQYF.

This chain's CDR3 is CSARIRGRDSYEQYF. The CDR3 bases are TGCAGTGCTAGAATTCGGGGGCGGGACTCCTACGAGCAGTACTTC. The chain links TRBV20-1 to TRBJ2-7, with D perhaps TRBD1 or TRBD2 (6 bases each). Trimming cost V 2 bases and J 0 bases, with 14 bases left between them. This CDR3 has 15 amino acids. Germline assignment: CDR1 DFQATT and CDR2 SNEGSKA (reference sequence).

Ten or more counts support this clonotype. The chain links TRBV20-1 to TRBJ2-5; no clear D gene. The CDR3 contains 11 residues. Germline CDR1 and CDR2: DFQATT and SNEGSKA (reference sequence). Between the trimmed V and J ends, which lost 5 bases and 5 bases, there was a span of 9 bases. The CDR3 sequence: CSAPHVETQYF. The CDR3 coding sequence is TGCAGTGCTCCCCACGTGGAGACCCAGTACTTC.

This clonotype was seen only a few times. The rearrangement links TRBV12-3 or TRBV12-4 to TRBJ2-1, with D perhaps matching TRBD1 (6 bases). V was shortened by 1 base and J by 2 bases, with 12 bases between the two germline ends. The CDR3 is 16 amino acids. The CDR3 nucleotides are TGTGCCAGCAGTTTAGGAGGGCAGGGGACCTACAATGAGCAGTTCTTC. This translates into CASSLGGQGTYNEQFF.

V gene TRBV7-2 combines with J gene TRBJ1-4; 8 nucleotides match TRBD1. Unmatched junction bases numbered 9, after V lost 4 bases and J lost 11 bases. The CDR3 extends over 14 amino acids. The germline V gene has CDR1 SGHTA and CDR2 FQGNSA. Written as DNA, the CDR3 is TGTGCCAGCAGCTCTACCTTTACAGGGGGTAAACTGTTTTTT. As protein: CASSSTFTGGKLFF.

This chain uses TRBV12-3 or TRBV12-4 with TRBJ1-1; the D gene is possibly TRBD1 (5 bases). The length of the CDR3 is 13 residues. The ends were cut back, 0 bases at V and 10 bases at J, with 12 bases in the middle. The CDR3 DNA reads TGTGCCAGCAGTTTAGCAGGGGTCCGGTCAGCTTTCTTT. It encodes CASSLAGVRSAFF.

The CDR3 is CASSVDGGSEQFF. The CDR3 DNA reads TGTGCCAGTAGTGTCGACGGGGGGAGTGAGCAGTTCTTC. V usage is TRBV19 and J usage is TRBJ2-1, with 7 positions matching TRBD2. There are 13 residues in the CDR3. V lost 5 bases, J lost 9 bases, and 7 bases stayed unmatched. Looked up from germline, CDR1 is LNHDA and CDR2 is SQIVND (reference sequence).

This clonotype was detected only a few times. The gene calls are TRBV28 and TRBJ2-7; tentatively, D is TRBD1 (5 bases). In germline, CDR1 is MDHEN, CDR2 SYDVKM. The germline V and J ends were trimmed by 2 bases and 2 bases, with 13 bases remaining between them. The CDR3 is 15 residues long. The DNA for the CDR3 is TGTGCCAGCAGTTTAGCAGGGCCTACTGCCTACGAGCAGTACTTC. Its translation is CASSLAGPTAYEQYF. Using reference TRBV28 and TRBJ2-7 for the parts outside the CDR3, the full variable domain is DVKVTQSSRYLVKRTGEKVFLECVQDMDHENMFWYRQDPGLGLRLIYFSYDVKMKEKGDIPEGYSVSREKKERFSLILESASTNQTSMYLCASSLAGPTAYEQYFGPGTRLTVT.

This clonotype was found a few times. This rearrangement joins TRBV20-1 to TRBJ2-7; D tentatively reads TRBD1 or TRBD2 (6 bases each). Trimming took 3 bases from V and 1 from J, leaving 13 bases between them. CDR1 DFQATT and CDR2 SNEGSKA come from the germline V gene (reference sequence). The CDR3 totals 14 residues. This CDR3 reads CSARSGGASYEQYF. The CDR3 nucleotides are TGCAGTGCTAGGTCCGGGGGCGCTTCCTACGAGCAGTACTTC.

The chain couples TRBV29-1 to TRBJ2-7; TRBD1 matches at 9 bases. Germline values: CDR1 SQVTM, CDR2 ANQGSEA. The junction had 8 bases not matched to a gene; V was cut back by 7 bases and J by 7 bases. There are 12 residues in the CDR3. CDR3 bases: TGCAGCGCCGGACAGGGGCCGGGAGAGCAGTACTTC. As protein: CSAGQGPGEQYF.

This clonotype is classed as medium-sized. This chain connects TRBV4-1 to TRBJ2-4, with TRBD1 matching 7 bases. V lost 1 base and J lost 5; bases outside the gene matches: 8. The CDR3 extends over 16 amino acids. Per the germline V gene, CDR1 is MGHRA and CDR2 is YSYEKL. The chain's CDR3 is CASSQGQGILQNIQYF. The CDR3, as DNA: TGCGCCAGCAGCCAAGGACAGGGCATTCTCCAAAACATTCAGTACTTC.

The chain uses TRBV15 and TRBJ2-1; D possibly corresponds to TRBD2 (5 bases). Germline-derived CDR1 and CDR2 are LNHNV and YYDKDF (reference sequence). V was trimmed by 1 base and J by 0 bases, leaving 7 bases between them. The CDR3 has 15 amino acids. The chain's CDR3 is CATSRVGSSYNEQFF. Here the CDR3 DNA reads TGTGCCACCAGCAGAGTAGGGAGCTCCTACAATGAGCAGTTCTTC.

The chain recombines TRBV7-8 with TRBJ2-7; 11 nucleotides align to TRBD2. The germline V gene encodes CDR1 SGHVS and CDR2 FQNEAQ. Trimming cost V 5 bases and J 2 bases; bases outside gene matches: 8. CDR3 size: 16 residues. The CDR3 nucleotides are TGTGCCAGCAGCGCCGGGACTAGCGGAGTAACCTACGAGCAGTACTTC. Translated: CASSAGTSGVTYEQYF.

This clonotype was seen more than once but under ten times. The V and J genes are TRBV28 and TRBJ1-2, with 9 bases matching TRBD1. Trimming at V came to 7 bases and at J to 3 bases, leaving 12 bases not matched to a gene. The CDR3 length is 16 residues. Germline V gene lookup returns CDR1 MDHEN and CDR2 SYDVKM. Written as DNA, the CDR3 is TGTGCCAGCACCCGAATCCGGGACAGGGTGCACTATGGCTACACCTTC. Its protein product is CASTRIRDRVHYGYTF.

CDR3 coding DNA: TGTGCCAGCAACAAAGTTGACGGCCAAGAGACCCAGTACTTC. It codes for CASNKVDGQETQYF. This chain uses TRBV5-5 with TRBJ2-5; D is undetermined. Germline values: CDR1 SGHKS, CDR2 YYEKEE (reference sequence). The CDR3 extends over 14 amino acids. V lost 6 bases, J lost 1 base, and 13 bases lay in between.

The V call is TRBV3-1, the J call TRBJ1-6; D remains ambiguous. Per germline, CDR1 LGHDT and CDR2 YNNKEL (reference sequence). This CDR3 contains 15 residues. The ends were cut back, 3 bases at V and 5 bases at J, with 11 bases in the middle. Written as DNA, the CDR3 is TGTGCCAGCAGCCAGGAAGGAATCCATAATTCACCCCTCCACTTT. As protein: CASSQEGIHNSPLHF.

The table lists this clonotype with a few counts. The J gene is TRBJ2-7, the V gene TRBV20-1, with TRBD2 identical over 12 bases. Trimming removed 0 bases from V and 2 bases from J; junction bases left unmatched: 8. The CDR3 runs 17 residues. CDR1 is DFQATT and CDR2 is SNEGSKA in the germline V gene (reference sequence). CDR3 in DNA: TGCAGTGCTAGAGATCGCCTAGCGGGAGGGTCCCCCTACGAGCAGTACTTC. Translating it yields CSARDRLAGGSPYEQYF.

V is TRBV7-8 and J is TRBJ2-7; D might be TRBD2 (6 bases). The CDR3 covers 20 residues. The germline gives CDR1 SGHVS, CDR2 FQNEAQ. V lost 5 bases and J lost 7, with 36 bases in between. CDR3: CASSRGRVTRPGLDDKEQYF. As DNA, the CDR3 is TGTGCCAGCAGCCGTGGAAGGGTGACTAGGCCGGGACTGGATGATAAGGAGCAGTACTTC.